Listed below are T cell receptor beta chains from one sample, sequenced in a study of blood T cells in healthy people across ages. From the 5' RACE reads, TCRdb called clonotypes with MiXCR, one entry per CDR3 protein. The table records approximately 730,000 distinct CDR3 sequences, 53% of them present only once. Sequencing was carried out using blood. The origin of the receptors is a man at least 80 years old in good health. Each CDR3 is given with its conserved first and last residue. A D gene is named only where the DNA matches it firmly. A row's size may be missing; if present it is once, few, many or a size class.

cdr3_aa: CSPRWDQETQYF
cdr3_nt: TGCAGCCCCCGGTGGGACCAAGAGACCCAGTACTTC
clone_size: .
j_call: TRBJ2-5
d_call: .
v_call: TRBV29-1

cdr3_aa: CASHSGTQDQETQYF
cdr3_nt: TGTGCCAGCCACTCCGGGACACAGGACCAAGAGACCCAGTACTTC
clone_size: few
j_call: TRBJ2-5
d_call: .
v_call: TRBV18

cdr3_aa: CASSFDGTTTFF
cdr3_nt: TGCGCCAGCAGCTTCGACGGGACGACGACGTTCTTC
clone_size: few
j_call: TRBJ2-1
d_call: .
v_call: TRBV5-1

cdr3_aa: CASSPWETGRTDTQYF
cdr3_nt: TGTGCCAGCAGTCCGTGGGAGACAGGGCGCACAGATACGCAGTATTTT
clone_size: .
j_call: TRBJ2-3
d_call: TRBD1
v_call: TRBV12-3/TRBV12-4

cdr3_aa: CASSLERNYNEQFF
cdr3_nt: TGCGCCAGCAGCTTGGAAAGAAACTACAATGAGCAGTTCTTC
clone_size: .
j_call: TRBJ2-1
d_call: .
v_call: TRBV5-1

cdr3_aa: CASSLAQGGSIHEQFF
cdr3_nt: TGCGCCAGCAGCTTGGCCCAGGGCGGGAGTATCCATGAGCAGTTCTTC
clone_size: .
j_call: TRBJ2-1
d_call: TRBD2
v_call: TRBV5-1

cdr3_aa: CSARDPRRFYEQYF
cdr3_nt: TGCAGTGCTAGAGACCCGCGTCGCTTCTACGAGCAGTACTTC
clone_size: .
j_call: TRBJ2-7
d_call: .
v_call: TRBV20-1

cdr3_aa: CSHSSGSSGQFF
cdr3_nt: TGCAGTCACTCTAGCGGGAGCAGCGGGCAGTTCTTC
clone_size: many
j_call: TRBJ2-1
d_call: TRBD2
v_call: TRBV29-1

cdr3_aa: CASSESGTFNEQYF
cdr3_nt: TGTGCCAGCAGTGAATCTGGTACCTTCAATGAGCAGTACTTC
clone_size: once
j_call: TRBJ2-7
d_call: .
v_call: TRBV2

cdr3_aa: CATSDPGTSNEQYF
cdr3_nt: TGTGCCACCAGTGATCCGGGAACGAGCAATGAGCAGTACTTC
clone_size: .
j_call: TRBJ2-7
d_call: .
v_call: TRBV24-1

cdr3_aa: CATSNRPNYGYTF
cdr3_nt: TGTGCCACCTCGAACAGACCTAACTATGGCTACACCTTC
clone_size: many
j_call: TRBJ1-2
d_call: .
v_call: TRBV15

cdr3_aa: CASSKGLAGVCEQFF
cdr3_nt: TGTGCCAGCAGCAAAGGTTTAGCGGGAGTGTGTGAGCAGTTCTTC
clone_size: .
j_call: TRBJ2-1
d_call: .
v_call: TRBV21-1

cdr3_aa: CASSYGGQGQRSSYEQYF
cdr3_nt: TGTGCCAGCAGTTACGGGGGACAGGGCCAAAGGAGCTCCTACGAGCAGTACTTC
clone_size: few
j_call: TRBJ2-7
d_call: TRBD1
v_call: TRBV6-5

cdr3_aa: CASSLKGEGTEAFF
cdr3_nt: TGTGCCAGCAGCTTAAAAGGGGAGGGCACTGAAGCTTTCTTT
clone_size: .
j_call: TRBJ1-1
d_call: .
v_call: TRBV7-3

cdr3_aa: CASSQDSAGVGQAFF
cdr3_nt: TGTGCCAGCAGCCAAGATTCAGCAGGGGTAGGGCAAGCTTTCTTT
clone_size: .
j_call: TRBJ1-1
d_call: .
v_call: TRBV3-1

cdr3_aa: CASSIGGQGGGYTF
cdr3_nt: TGTGCCAGTAGTATAGGTGGGCAGGGCGGTGGCTACACCTTC
clone_size: .
j_call: TRBJ1-2
d_call: .
v_call: TRBV19

cdr3_aa: CASSRLAGVGDTQYF
cdr3_nt: TGTGCCAGCAGCCGACTAGCGGGAGTCGGGGATACGCAGTATTTT
clone_size: few
j_call: TRBJ2-3
d_call: TRBD2
v_call: TRBV6-2/TRBV6-3

cdr3_aa: CASSSTGGPPLEQFF
cdr3_nt: TGTGCCAGCAGTTCCACAGGGGGCCCCCCCTTAGAGCAGTTCTTC
clone_size: .
j_call: TRBJ2-1
d_call: TRBD1
v_call: TRBV27

cdr3_aa: CASRPSGRYPYEQYF
cdr3_nt: TGTGCCAGCCGGCCAAGCGGGAGGTACCCCTACGAGCAGTACTTC
clone_size: .
j_call: TRBJ2-7
d_call: TRBD2
v_call: TRBV3-1

cdr3_aa: CAWGTGLAETQYF
cdr3_nt: TGTGCCTGGGGTACCGGACTAGCCGAGACCCAGTACTTC
clone_size: .
j_call: TRBJ2-5
d_call: TRBD2
v_call: TRBV30

cdr3_aa: CASSLRAQETQYF
cdr3_nt: TGTGCCAGCAGCCTAAGGGCCCAAGAGACCCAGTACTTC
clone_size: .
j_call: TRBJ2-5
d_call: .
v_call: TRBV9

cdr3_aa: CASSLRSGSREQYF
cdr3_nt: TGTGCCAGCAGCTTGCGCAGCGGGTCTCGCGAGCAGTACTTC
clone_size: few
j_call: TRBJ2-7
d_call: .
v_call: TRBV5-5

cdr3_aa: CASSLTEPTYEQYF
cdr3_nt: TGCGCCAGCAGCTTGACAGAACCCACCTACGAGCAGTACTTC
clone_size: .
j_call: TRBJ2-7
d_call: .
v_call: TRBV5-1

cdr3_aa: CSAVSGKTDEQFF
cdr3_nt: TGCAGTGCAGTAAGCGGGAAGACTGATGAGCAGTTCTTC
clone_size: .
j_call: TRBJ2-1
d_call: TRBD2
v_call: TRBV20-1

cdr3_aa: CASSQLAALHNEQFF
cdr3_nt: TGTGCCAGCAGCCAACTAGCGGCCCTCCACAATGAGCAGTTCTTC
clone_size: .
j_call: TRBJ2-1
d_call: TRBD2
v_call: TRBV12-3/TRBV12-4

cdr3_aa: CASSSTSSYTDTQYF
cdr3_nt: TGTGCCAGCAGCTCTACTAGTAGTTACACAGATACGCAGTATTTT
clone_size: once
j_call: TRBJ2-3
d_call: .
v_call: TRBV14

cdr3_aa: CASSESGRDAYF
cdr3_nt: TGCGCCAGCAGTGAGTCGGGGAGAGACGCGTATTTT
clone_size: .
j_call: TRBJ2-3
d_call: .
v_call: TRBV10-1

cdr3_aa: CASSKEGRQNTGELFF
cdr3_nt: TGTGCCAGCAGCAAAGAAGGGCGCCAGAACACCGGGGAGCTGTTTTTT
clone_size: .
j_call: TRBJ2-2
d_call: .
v_call: TRBV21-1

cdr3_aa: CSARAGPPSEQYF
cdr3_nt: TGCAGTGCTAGGGCCGGGCCCCCTAGCGAGCAGTACTTC
clone_size: .
j_call: TRBJ2-7
d_call: .
v_call: TRBV20-1

cdr3_aa: CASSLALTWGQNTYEQYF
cdr3_nt: TGTGCCAGCAGCTTAGCGCTAACATGGGGCCAGAATACCTACGAGCAGTACTTC
clone_size: .
j_call: TRBJ2-7
d_call: .
v_call: TRBV7-8

cdr3_aa: CASRGQGNEQFF
cdr3_nt: TGTGCCAGCCGCGGCCAGGGTAATGAGCAGTTCTTC
clone_size: .
j_call: TRBJ2-1
d_call: .
v_call: TRBV10-3

cdr3_aa: CASSVGGRVSEQFF
cdr3_nt: TGTGCCAGCAGCGTAGGAGGGAGGGTTAGTGAGCAGTTCTTC
clone_size: .
j_call: TRBJ2-1
d_call: TRBD2
v_call: TRBV9

cdr3_aa: CASTEGTVPSYEQYF
cdr3_nt: TGCGCCAGCACTGAAGGGACTGTACCCTCCTACGAGCAGTACTTC
clone_size: .
j_call: TRBJ2-7
d_call: .
v_call: TRBV4-1

cdr3_aa: CASSRLAGGKDEQYF
cdr3_nt: TGTGCCAGCAGTCGACTAGCGGGAGGGAAAGACGAGCAGTACTTC
clone_size: .
j_call: TRBJ2-7
d_call: TRBD2
v_call: TRBV6-6

cdr3_aa: CSARQIKGSYEQYF
cdr3_nt: TGCAGTGCTAGACAGATTAAGGGCTCCTACGAGCAGTACTTC
clone_size: .
j_call: TRBJ2-7
d_call: .
v_call: TRBV20-1

cdr3_aa: CATSRGGVGETQYF
cdr3_nt: TGTGCCACCAGCAGAGGAGGGGTGGGTGAGACCCAGTACTTC
clone_size: .
j_call: TRBJ2-5
d_call: .
v_call: TRBV15

cdr3_aa: CSQGGGTDTQYF
cdr3_nt: TGCAGCCAGGGGGGCGGCACAGATACGCAGTATTTT
clone_size: few
j_call: TRBJ2-3
d_call: .
v_call: TRBV29-1

cdr3_aa: CASSAERNEQYF
cdr3_nt: TGCGCCAGCAGCGCCGAGAGGAACGAGCAGTACTTC
clone_size: few
j_call: TRBJ2-7
d_call: .
v_call: TRBV5-1

cdr3_aa: CAITGADTQYF
cdr3_nt: TGTGCCATCACGGGGGCCGATACGCAGTATTTT
clone_size: .
j_call: TRBJ2-3
d_call: .
v_call: TRBV10-3

cdr3_aa: CATTLRTRTGELFF
cdr3_nt: TGTGCCACAACCCTCAGGACGAGGACCGGGGAGCTGTTTTTT
clone_size: .
j_call: TRBJ2-2
d_call: .
v_call: TRBV27

cdr3_aa: CASSGGTGWMNEQYF
cdr3_nt: TGTGCCAGCAGCGGAGGCACAGGGTGGATGAACGAGCAGTACTTC
clone_size: .
j_call: TRBJ2-7
d_call: .
v_call: TRBV11-2

cdr3_aa: CASSSHGGSSYNEQFF
cdr3_nt: TGTGCCAGCAGCTCACACGGCGGGAGCTCCTACAATGAGCAGTTCTTC
clone_size: .
j_call: TRBJ2-1
d_call: TRBD2
v_call: TRBV7-3

cdr3_aa: CAISSIPTGTGANVLTF
cdr3_nt: TGTGCCATCAGTTCCATCCCAACAGGGACTGGGGCCAACGTCCTGACTTTC
clone_size: few
j_call: TRBJ2-6
d_call: .
v_call: TRBV10-3

cdr3_aa: CASSESLAGPSEQFF
cdr3_nt: TGTGCCAGCAGTGAAAGTCTAGCGGGTCCCAGTGAGCAGTTCTTC
clone_size: .
j_call: TRBJ2-1
d_call: TRBD2
v_call: TRBV2

cdr3_aa: CASKGQGGPLHF
cdr3_nt: TGTGCCAGCAAGGGACAGGGGGGACCCCTCCACTTT
clone_size: .
j_call: TRBJ1-6
d_call: TRBD1
v_call: TRBV2

cdr3_aa: CASSVEAGAPYEQYF
cdr3_nt: TGTGCCAGCAGCGTAGAAGCGGGAGCTCCCTACGAGCAGTACTTC
clone_size: .
j_call: TRBJ2-7
d_call: TRBD2
v_call: TRBV9

cdr3_aa: CASSPGGDDGENTEAFF
cdr3_nt: TGTGCCAGCAGCCCCGGGGGGGACGACGGAGAGAACACTGAAGCTTTCTTT
clone_size: .
j_call: TRBJ1-1
d_call: .
v_call: TRBV21-1

cdr3_aa: CASSPYRDEQYF
cdr3_nt: TGTGCCAGCAGTCCCTACAGAGACGAGCAGTACTTC
clone_size: few
j_call: TRBJ2-7
d_call: .
v_call: TRBV12-3/TRBV12-4

cdr3_aa: CASRFGLADVHEQFF
cdr3_nt: TGTGCCAGCCGCTTCGGACTAGCGGACGTCCATGAGCAGTTCTTC
clone_size: .
j_call: TRBJ2-1
d_call: TRBD2
v_call: TRBV5-4

cdr3_aa: CSARVSGQRGTEAFF
cdr3_nt: TGCAGTGCTAGGGTTTCGGGACAGAGAGGCACTGAAGCTTTCTTT
clone_size: .
j_call: TRBJ1-1
d_call: TRBD1
v_call: TRBV20-1

cdr3_aa: CASTIGGLAGGDTQYF
cdr3_nt: TGTGCCAGCACCATAGGGGGGCTAGCGGGAGGAGATACGCAGTATTTT
clone_size: few
j_call: TRBJ2-3
d_call: TRBD2
v_call: TRBV7-4

cdr3_aa: CASSSEVQDTQYF
cdr3_nt: TGCGCCAGCAGCTCCGAAGTCCAAGATACGCAGTATTTT
clone_size: few
j_call: TRBJ2-3
d_call: .
v_call: TRBV5-1

cdr3_aa: CASTEALHRYAYF
cdr3_nt: TGTGCCAGCACCGAGGCCCTTCACAGATACGCGTATTTT
clone_size: .
j_call: TRBJ2-3
d_call: .
v_call: TRBV2